These T cell receptor beta chains were read from a single sample in a study of CD8 T cells in ankylosing spondylitis. TCRdb processed the 5' RACE reads anew with MiXCR; each CDR3 protein has one entry. The sample records around 300,000 distinct CDR3 sequences, about a fifth being singletons. The specimen sequenced was blood, either unsorted or a sorted T cell fraction (not recorded which). The receptors stem from a female donor with ankylosing spondylitis or in good health (not recorded which). The CDR3 runs from the conserved cysteine through the conserved F or W. Expanded clones are given a class, and other clones once, few, many or no size at all.

few,TRBJ2-1,TRBV7-9,CASSLAEVAYNEQFF
.,TRBJ1-2,TRBV12-3/TRBV12-4,CASSSGDGYTF
few,TRBJ2-3,TRBV11-2,CASSQRTSGRGSADTQYF
.,TRBJ1-1,TRBV5-6,CASSVTVGRNTEAFF
.,TRBJ2-2,TRBV7-2,CASSPERAGITGELFF
.,TRBJ1-4,TRBV28,CASSGGTGKEKLFF
many,TRBJ1-1,TRBV18,CASSPATGVTEAFF
.,TRBJ2-1,TRBV13,CASSGTRDHEQFF
once,TRBJ1-3,TRBV29-1,CSVQGFLRNTIYF
many,TRBJ2-1,TRBV29-1,CSVGGHRAINEQFF
many,TRBJ1-4,TRBV4-3,CASSQDLNEKLFF
.,TRBJ2-2,TRBV19,CASSTQRGAGELFF
.,TRBJ1-1,TRBV7-2,CASSATGTRLAFF
few,TRBJ2-1,TRBV7-2,CASSFSGSYNEQFF
.,TRBJ2-1,TRBV20-1,CSAEKGLPLDNEQFF
few,TRBJ2-6,TRBV7-2,CASSVQGSGANVLTF
.,TRBJ2-1,TRBV25-1,CASNVGRGSYNEQFF
few,TRBJ2-7,TRBV29-1,CSVEDGTGTSYEQYF
.,TRBJ1-1,TRBV10-3,CAISAGGKITEAFF
.,TRBJ1-5,TRBV29-1,CSVGQGGSNQPQHF